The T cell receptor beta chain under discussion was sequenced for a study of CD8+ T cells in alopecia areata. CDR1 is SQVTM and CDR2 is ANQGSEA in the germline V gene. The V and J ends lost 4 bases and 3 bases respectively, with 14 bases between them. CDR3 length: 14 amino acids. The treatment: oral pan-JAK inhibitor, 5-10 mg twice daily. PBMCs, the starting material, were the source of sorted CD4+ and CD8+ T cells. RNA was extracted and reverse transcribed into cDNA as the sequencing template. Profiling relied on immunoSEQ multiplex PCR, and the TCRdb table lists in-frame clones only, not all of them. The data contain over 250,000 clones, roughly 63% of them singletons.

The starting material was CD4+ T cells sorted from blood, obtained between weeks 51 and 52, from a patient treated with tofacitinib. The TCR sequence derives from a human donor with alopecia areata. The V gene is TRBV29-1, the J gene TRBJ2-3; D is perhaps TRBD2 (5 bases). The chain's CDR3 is CSVVSRGRTDTQYF. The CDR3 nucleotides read TGCAGCGTTGTATCTAGAGGGCGGACAGATACGCAGTATTTT.